These 26 T cell receptor beta chains originate from one sample sequenced in a study of PD-1 blockade in classical Hodgkin lymphoma. Profiled with immunoSEQ multiplex PCR; TCRdb holds only in-frame clones, not every one. The repertoire holds about 64,000 clones, with roughly nine tenths as singletons. The time point here: cycle 4 day 1 (C4D1), after around six weeks of nivolumab. Each patient's relapse followed autologous stem cell transplantation, and brentuximab vedotin exposure varied. The sequenced sample was peripheral blood mononuclear cells (PBMCs), obtained before the fourth cycle of nivolumab. These TCRs come from a human donor with classical Hodgkin lymphoma.

The gene calls are TRBV4-1 and TRBJ2-7; 12 nucleotides match TRBD1. With 1 base clipped from V and 3 bases from J, the junction kept 4 bases outside the gene matches. This CDR3 comprises 16 residues. Germline values: CDR1 MGHRA, CDR2 YSYEKL. CDR3 region: CASSQGRDRGLYEQYF. In DNA form, the CDR3 reads TGCGCCAGCAGCCAAGGCCGGGACAGGGGGCTCTACGAGCAGTACTTC.

This clone was observed once. V and J are TRBV10-3 and TRBJ2-3, with TRBD2 as a possible D gene (6 bases). The V and J ends lost 7 bases and 0 bases respectively, with 17 bases between them. The CDR3 is made up of 16 amino acids. Germline values: CDR1 ENHRY, CDR2 SYGVKD. The CDR3 protein is CAIKPPSAGSTDTQYF. CDR3 in DNA: TGTGCCATCAAACCACCCTCTGCGGGGAGCACAGATACGCAGTATTTT.

This chain uses TRBV27 with TRBJ2-3; D gene ambiguous. This CDR3 has 13 amino acids. Trimming cost V 8 bases and J 1 base, with 10 bases left between them. Germline CDR1 is MNHEY and CDR2 is SMNVEV (reference sequence). The CDR3 spells CASFGVGTDTQYF. CDR3 sequence (DNA): TGTGCCAGCTTCGGTGTGGGCACAGATACGCAGTATTTT.

In this sample, this clone turned up once. The J gene is TRBJ2-5, the V gene TRBV10-3; 8 bases line up with TRBD2. The germline CDR1 and CDR2 sequences are ENHRY and SYGVKD. The CDR3 contains 13 residues. The trim removed 5 bases at V and 4 bases at J, leaving 3 bases unmatched. In DNA form, the CDR3 reads TGTGCCATCAGTCGCGGGGGGTCAGAGACCCAGTACTTC. This codes for CAISRGGSETQYF.

The chain employs TRBV6-5 and TRBJ2-7, with TRBD1 identical over 12 bases. CDR3 size: 15 residues. CDR1 MNHEY and CDR2 SVGAGI come from the germline V gene. Trimming took 6 bases from V and 5 from J; bases not matched to a gene: 8. CDR3 in DNA: TGTGCCAGCAGGGATCCGGGACAGGGGGCCGACGAGCAGTACTTC. This gives the protein CASRDPGQGADEQYF.

The chain combines TRBV18 with TRBJ2-3; tentative D call: TRBD2 (5 bases). The CDR3 spans 15 residues. Germline CDR1 KGHSH, CDR2 LQKENI. Between the trimmed V and J ends, which lost 6 bases and 4 bases, there was a span of 17 bases. The CDR3 protein is CASSTQRTEADTQYF. CDR3 nucleotide sequence: TGTGCCAGCTCGACTCAGAGGACGGAGGCAGATACGCAGTATTTT.

CDR3 sequence reads: CASGGGREVYGYTF. CDR3 DNA: TGTGCCAGCGGAGGCGGCAGGGAGGTATATGGCTACACCTTC. The chain is built from TRBV21-1 and TRBJ1-2. TRBV21-1 is termed a pseudogene. The CDR3 has 14 amino acids.

This chain links TRBV7-2 with TRBJ2-3, with no clear D. Germline lookup yields CDR1 SGHTA and CDR2 FQGNSA. This CDR3 spans 13 amino acids. The V gene lost 2 bases and the J gene lost 6 bases, with 9 bases spanning the gap. CDR3 amino acids: CASSLSWWDTQYF. The DNA for the CDR3 is TGTGCCAGCAGCTTAAGTTGGTGGGATACGCAGTATTTT.

The J gene is TRBJ1-5, the V gene TRBV18; 10 bases map to TRBD1. The V gene end was trimmed by 2 bases and the J gene end by 5 bases; junction bases not matched to a gene: 6. This CDR3 spans 16 amino acids. The germline gives CDR1 KGHSH, CDR2 LQKENI. The CDR3 DNA is TGTGCCAGCTCACCAACCGGGACAGGGGTAGATCAGCCCCAGCATTTT. This encodes CASSPTGTGVDQPQHF.

The J gene is TRBJ1-3, the V gene TRBV4-1; D gene uncertain. The CDR3 loop spans 14 amino acids. The ends were cut back, 5 bases at V and 0 bases at J, with 8 bases in the middle. Per the germline V gene, CDR1 is MGHRA and CDR2 is YSYEKL. CDR3: CASSGSFSGNTIYF. In nucleotides, the CDR3 is TGCGCCAGCAGCGGGAGTTTCTCTGGAAACACCATATATTTT.

This clone was seen once. The chain carries TRBV18 and TRBJ2-3, with D possibly TRBD2 on 5 matching bases. Trimming took 3 bases from V and 2 from J, leaving 9 bases between them. CDR3 size: 14 residues. In germline, CDR1 is KGHSH, CDR2 LQKENI. CDR3 in DNA: TGTGCCAGCTCACCGCGGGTCCCCACAGATACGCAGTATTTT. Its protein is CASSPRVPTDTQYF.

The chain has TRBV28 and TRBJ1-1, with no clear D. Germline-derived CDR1 and CDR2 are MDHEN and SYDVKM. The CDR3 is made up of 17 amino acids. Deletions cut 2 bases from V and 0 bases from J, with 16 bases between. The CDR3 region has the DNA TGTGCCAGCAGTTTACTTGTGGGGTTGGGTTTGAACACTGAAGCTTTCTTT. It codes for CASSLLVGLGLNTEAFF. The full variable domain, completed using reference TRBV28 and TRBJ1-1, is DVKVTQSSRYLVKRTGEKVFLECVQDMDHENMFWYRQDPGLGLRLIYFSYDVKMKEKGDIPEGYSVSREKKERFSLILESASTNQTSMYLCASSLLVGLGLNTEAFFGQGTRLTVV.

The chain carries TRBV7-8 and TRBJ1-1, with D possibly TRBD1 on 5 matching bases. The CDR3 is made up of 13 amino acids. The V gene lost 6 bases and the J gene lost 3 bases, with 11 bases spanning the gap. CDR1 and CDR2 (germline): SGHVS, FQNEAQ. Here the CDR3 reads CASSQGVDTEAFF. The DNA of the CDR3 is TGTGCCAGCAGTCAAGGGGTGGACACTGAAGCTTTCTTT.

J is TRBJ1-1 and V is TRBV2; 8 positions match TRBD1. The CDR3 length is 15 residues. CDR1 is SNHLY and CDR2 is FYNNEI in the germline V gene. Germline trimming cut 2 bases from V and 1 base from J; bases unmatched to any gene: 3. The DNA for the CDR3 is TGTGCCAGCAGTGAACCAGGGGGCGAGAACACTGAAGCTTTCTTT. Translating gives CASSEPGGENTEAFF.

The J gene is TRBJ2-1, the V gene TRBV19; 11 bases map to TRBD2. CDR1 is LNHDA and CDR2 is SQIVND in the germline V gene (reference sequence). This CDR3 has 16 amino acids. V dropped 7 bases and J dropped 12; count of bases not matched to a gene: 17. CDR3 sequence: CASTSNSGGASEGQFF. In DNA, the CDR3 is TGTGCCAGTACCTCCAATAGCGGGGGGGCCTCGGAAGGGCAGTTCTTC.

The genes are TRBV5-5 and TRBJ2-7, with 8 positions matching TRBD1. The germline gives CDR1 SGHKS, CDR2 YYEKEE (reference sequence). This CDR3 is 16 amino acids long. The V and J ends lost 4 bases and 5 bases, in that order; junction bases with no gene match: 14. The CDR3 nucleotides read TGTGCCAGCAGCAAGAGGAGGTCGGACAGGGTGAACGAGCAGTACTTC. As protein: CASSKRRSDRVNEQYF.

The rearrangement links TRBV13 to TRBJ2-3; no firm D call. From germline, CDR1 is PRHDT and CDR2 FYEKMQ (reference sequence). V lost 5 bases to trimming and J lost 6 bases, with 18 bases between them. The CDR3 has 15 residues. CDR3 in amino acids: CASSPGLTYWDTQYF. DNA of the CDR3: TGTGCCAGCAGCCCCGGGCTGACATATTGGGATACGCAGTATTTT. Based on the CDR3 plus reference TRBV13 and TRBJ2-3, the full variable domain is AAGVIQSPRHLIKEKRETATLKCYPIPRHDTVYWYQQGPGQDPQFLISFYEKMQSDKGSIPDRFSAQQFSDYHSELNMSSLELGDSALYFCASSPGLTYWDTQYFGPGTRLTVL.

This clone was detected a few times. The rearrangement uses TRBV2 and TRBJ1-1; D is uncertain. Germline V gene lookup returns CDR1 SNHLY and CDR2 FYNNEI. V shed 6 bases and J shed 11 bases, with 10 bases lying between them. The CDR3 is 10 amino acids. The CDR3 is CASRGKRAFF. The CDR3 DNA sequence: TGTGCCAGCAGAGGGAAAAGGGCTTTCTTT.

The CDR3, as DNA: TGTGCCAGTAGTTCATTACAGGCAACTAATGAAAAACTGTTTTTT. Protein sequence: CASSSLQATNEKLFF. The rearrangement joins TRBV19 to TRBJ1-4; TRBD1 is a possible D gene (5 bases). The CDR3 is made up of 15 amino acids. The germline V gene has CDR1 LNHDA and CDR2 SQIVND (reference sequence). The germline V and J ends were trimmed by 5 bases and 0 bases, with 10 bases remaining between them.

The gene calls are TRBV7-9 and TRBJ1-2, with D possibly being TRBD1 (5 bases). The CDR3 runs 12 residues. Trimming removed 1 base from V and 6 bases from J, with 6 bases in between. Per the germline V gene, CDR1 is SEHNR and CDR2 is FQNEAQ (reference sequence). DNA for the CDR3: TGTGCCAGCAGCTTAGGAGGGGATGGCTACACCTTC. Protein: CASSLGGDGYTF.

This chain links TRBV7-9 with TRBJ1-1; D is ambiguous. The germline gives CDR1 SEHNR, CDR2 FQNEAQ (reference sequence). The ends were cut back, 5 bases at V and 4 bases at J, with 5 bases in the middle. The CDR3 runs 11 residues. CDR3 coding DNA: TGTGCCAGCAGCACCCGCACTGAAGCTTTCTTT. Its translation: CASSTRTEAFF.

Notes on this clone: The junction departs from the called germline gene at one end, perhaps through a read error. The chain recombines TRBV7-7 with TRBJ2-3, with D perhaps given as TRBD1 or TRBD2 (5 bases each). This CDR3 region has 15 residues. Germline-derived CDR1 and CDR2 are SSHAT and FNYEAQ (reference sequence). This chain's CDR3 is CASSLAPGITDTQYF. The CDR3 region has the DNA TGTGCTAGCAGCTTAGCGCCAGGGATCACAGATACGCAGTATTTT.

The rearrangement links TRBV19 to TRBJ2-5; 7 positions match TRBD1. The CDR3 covers 14 residues. V lost 4 bases to trimming and J lost 5 bases; unmatched junction nucleotides: 7. CDR1 and CDR2 from the germline V gene are LNHDA and SQIVND (reference sequence). The CDR3 loop reads CASSKGAREETQYF. As DNA, the CDR3 is TGTGCCAGTAGTAAGGGGGCCAGGGAGGAGACCCAGTACTTC.

The V call is TRBV15, the J call TRBJ2-7; D is undetermined. Trimming took off 3 bases at V and 4 bases at J, with 7 bases between the two ends. The CDR3 spans 12 residues. CDR1 is LNHNV, CDR2 YYDKDF, per germline (reference sequence). CDR3 protein: CATSRSPYEQYF. The DNA of the CDR3 is TGTGCCACCAGCAGGTCTCCGTACGAGCAGTACTTC.

This rearrangement joins TRBV7-9 to TRBJ1-5; D gene ambiguous. Trimming took 5 bases from V and 6 from J, leaving 8 bases between them. CDR3 size: 12 residues. Germline V lookup: CDR1 SEHNR, CDR2 FQNEAQ (reference sequence). CDR3 nucleotides: TGTGCCAGCAGCCCTCAAGGTCAGCCCCAGCATTTT. Protein: CASSPQGQPQHF.

This clone was recorded a few times. The V gene is TRBV2, the J gene TRBJ1-4; D is unresolved. Looked up from germline, CDR1 is SNHLY and CDR2 is FYNNEI. The CDR3 runs 13 residues. Trimming removed 8 bases from V and 6 bases from J, with 13 bases in between. The CDR3 is CASCYLFDEKLFF. In DNA, the CDR3 is TGTGCCAGCTGTTACCTCTTTGATGAAAAACTGTTTTTT.